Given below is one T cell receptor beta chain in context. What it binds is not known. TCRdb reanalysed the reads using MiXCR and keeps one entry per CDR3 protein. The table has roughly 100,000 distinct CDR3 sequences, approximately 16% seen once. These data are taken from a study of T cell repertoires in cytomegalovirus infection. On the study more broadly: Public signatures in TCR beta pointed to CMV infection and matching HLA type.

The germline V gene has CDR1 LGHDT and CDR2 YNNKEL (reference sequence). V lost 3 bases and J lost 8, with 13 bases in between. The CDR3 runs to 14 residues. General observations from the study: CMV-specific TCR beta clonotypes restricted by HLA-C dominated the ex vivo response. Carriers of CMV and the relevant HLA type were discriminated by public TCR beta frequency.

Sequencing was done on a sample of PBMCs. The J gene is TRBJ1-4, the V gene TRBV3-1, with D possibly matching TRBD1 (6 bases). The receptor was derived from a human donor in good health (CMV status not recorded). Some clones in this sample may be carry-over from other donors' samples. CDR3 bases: TGTGCCAGCAGCCAGGTCAGGGGAGTAGAAAAACTGTTTTTT. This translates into CASSQVRGVEKLFF.